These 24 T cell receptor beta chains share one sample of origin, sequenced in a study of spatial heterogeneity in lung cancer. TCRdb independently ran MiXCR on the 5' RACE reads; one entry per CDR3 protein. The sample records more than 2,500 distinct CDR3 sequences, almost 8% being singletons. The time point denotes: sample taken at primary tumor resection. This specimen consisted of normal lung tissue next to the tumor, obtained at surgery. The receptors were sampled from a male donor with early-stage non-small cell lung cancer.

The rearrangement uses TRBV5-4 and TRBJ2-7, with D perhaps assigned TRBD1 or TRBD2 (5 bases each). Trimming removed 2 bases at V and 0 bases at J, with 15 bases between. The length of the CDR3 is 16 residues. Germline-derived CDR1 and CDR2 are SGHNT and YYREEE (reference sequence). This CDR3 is CASSLMVSGTSYEQYF. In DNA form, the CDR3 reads TGTGCCAGCAGCTTAATGGTCTCAGGGACCTCCTACGAGCAGTACTTC.

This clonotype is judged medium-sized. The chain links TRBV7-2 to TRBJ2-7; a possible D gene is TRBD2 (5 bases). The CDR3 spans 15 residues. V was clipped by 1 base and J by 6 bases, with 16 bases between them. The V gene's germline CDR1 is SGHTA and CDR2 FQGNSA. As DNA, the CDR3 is TGTGCCAGCAGCTTAGACGGTCTAGCAGGAGGCGAGCAGTACTTC. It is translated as CASSLDGLAGGEQYF.

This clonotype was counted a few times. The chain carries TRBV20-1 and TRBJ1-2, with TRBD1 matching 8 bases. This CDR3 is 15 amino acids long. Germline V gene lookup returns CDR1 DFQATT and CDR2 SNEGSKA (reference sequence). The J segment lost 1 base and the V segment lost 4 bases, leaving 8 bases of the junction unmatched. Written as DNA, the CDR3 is TGCAGTGCTAATTATGGGACAGGTTTTAACTATGGCTACACCTTC. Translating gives CSANYGTGFNYGYTF.

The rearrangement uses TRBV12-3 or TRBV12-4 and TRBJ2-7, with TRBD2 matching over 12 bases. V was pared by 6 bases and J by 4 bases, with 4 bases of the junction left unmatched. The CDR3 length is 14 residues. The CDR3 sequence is CASSASGGAYEQYF. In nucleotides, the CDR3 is TGTGCCAGCAGCGCTAGCGGGGGGGCTTACGAGCAGTACTTC.

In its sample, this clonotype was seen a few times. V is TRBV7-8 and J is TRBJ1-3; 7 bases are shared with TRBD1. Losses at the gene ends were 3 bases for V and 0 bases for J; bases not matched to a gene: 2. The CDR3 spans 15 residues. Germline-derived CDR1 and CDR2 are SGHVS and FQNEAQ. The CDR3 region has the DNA TGTGCCAGCAGCTTTAACAGGGGCTCTGGAAACACCATATATTTT. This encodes CASSFNRGSGNTIYF.

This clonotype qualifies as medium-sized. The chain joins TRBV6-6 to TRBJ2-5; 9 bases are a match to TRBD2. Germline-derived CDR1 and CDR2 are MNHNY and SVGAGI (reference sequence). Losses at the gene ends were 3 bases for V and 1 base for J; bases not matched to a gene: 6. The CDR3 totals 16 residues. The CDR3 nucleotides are TGTGCCAGCAGTTATTCAGCGGGGGGTGTCCAAGAGACCCAGTACTTC. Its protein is CASSYSAGGVQETQYF.

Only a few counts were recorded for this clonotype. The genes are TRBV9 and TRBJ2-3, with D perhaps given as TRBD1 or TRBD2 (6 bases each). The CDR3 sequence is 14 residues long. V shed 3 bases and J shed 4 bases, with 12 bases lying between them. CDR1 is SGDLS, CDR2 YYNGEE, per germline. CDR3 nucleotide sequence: TGTGCCAGCAGCGAAAGGGGGGTCGCAGATACGCAGTATTTT. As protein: CASSERGVADTQYF.

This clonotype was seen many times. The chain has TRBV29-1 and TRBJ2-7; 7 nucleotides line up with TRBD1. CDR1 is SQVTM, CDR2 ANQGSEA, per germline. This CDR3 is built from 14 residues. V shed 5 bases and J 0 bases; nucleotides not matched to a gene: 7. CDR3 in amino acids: CSVTDWDSSYEQYF. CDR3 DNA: TGCAGCGTTACCGACTGGGACAGCTCCTACGAGCAGTACTTC.

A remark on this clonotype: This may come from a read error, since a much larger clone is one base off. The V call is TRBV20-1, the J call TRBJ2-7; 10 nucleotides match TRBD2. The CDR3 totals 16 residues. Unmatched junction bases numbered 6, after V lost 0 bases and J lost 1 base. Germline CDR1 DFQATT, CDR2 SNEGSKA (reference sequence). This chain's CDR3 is CSARDAVAGGSYEQYF. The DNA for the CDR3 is TGCAGTGCTAGAGATGCGGTAGCGGGGGGTTCCTACGAGCAGTACTTC.

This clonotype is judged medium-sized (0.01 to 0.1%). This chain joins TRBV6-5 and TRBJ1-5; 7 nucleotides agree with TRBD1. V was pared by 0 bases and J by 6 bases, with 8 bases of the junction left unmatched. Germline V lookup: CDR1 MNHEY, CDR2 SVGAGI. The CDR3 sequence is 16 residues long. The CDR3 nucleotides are TGTGCCAGCAGTTACTCGGGGGAGGGGGCGGGTCAGCCCCAGCATTTT. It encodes CASSYSGEGAGQPQHF.

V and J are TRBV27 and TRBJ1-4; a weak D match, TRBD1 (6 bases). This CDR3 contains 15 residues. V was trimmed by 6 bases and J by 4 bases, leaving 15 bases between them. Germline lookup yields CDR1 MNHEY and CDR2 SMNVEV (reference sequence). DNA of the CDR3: TGTGCCAGCAGACCTCAGGGAGGGGGTAATGAAAAACTGTTTTTT. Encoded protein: CASRPQGGGNEKLFF.

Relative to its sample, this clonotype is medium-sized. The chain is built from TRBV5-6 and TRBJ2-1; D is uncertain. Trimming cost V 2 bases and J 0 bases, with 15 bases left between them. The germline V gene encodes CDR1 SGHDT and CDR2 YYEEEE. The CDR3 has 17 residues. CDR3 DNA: TGTGCCAGCAGCTTCCGTTCCGGCGCCAGCTCCTACAATGAGCAGTTCTTC. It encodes CASSFRSGASSYNEQFF.

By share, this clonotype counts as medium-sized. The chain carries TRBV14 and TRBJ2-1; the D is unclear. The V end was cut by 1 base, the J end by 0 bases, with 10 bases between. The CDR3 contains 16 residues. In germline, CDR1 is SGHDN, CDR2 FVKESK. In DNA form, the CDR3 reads TGTGCCAGCAGCCAAGGACAAATACCCTCCTACAATGAGCAGTTCTTC. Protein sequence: CASSQGQIPSYNEQFF. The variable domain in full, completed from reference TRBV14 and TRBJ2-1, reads EAGVTQFPSHSVIEKGQTVTLRCDPISGHDNLYWYRRVMGKEIKFLLHFVKESKQDESGMPNNRFLAERTGGTYSTLKVQPAELEDSGVYFCASSQGQIPSYNEQFFGPGTRLTVL.

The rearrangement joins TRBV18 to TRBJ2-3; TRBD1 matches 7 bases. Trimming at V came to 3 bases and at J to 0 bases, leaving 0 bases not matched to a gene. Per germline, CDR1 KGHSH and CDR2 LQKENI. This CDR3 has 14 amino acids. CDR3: CASSPTGSTDTQYF. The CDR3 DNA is TGTGCCAGCTCACCGACAGGGAGCACAGATACGCAGTATTTT.

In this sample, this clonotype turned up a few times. Here the CDR3 DNA reads TGCGCCACCCGGACCACTAGCGGGCAAGCCTACGAGCAGTACTTC. This encodes CATRTTSGQAYEQYF. The chain links TRBV5-1 to TRBJ2-7; TRBD2 aligns across 9 bases. The trim removed 9 bases at V and 2 bases at J, leaving 12 bases unmatched. Germline CDR1 reads SGHRS; CDR2 reads YFSETQ. The CDR3 has 15 amino acids.

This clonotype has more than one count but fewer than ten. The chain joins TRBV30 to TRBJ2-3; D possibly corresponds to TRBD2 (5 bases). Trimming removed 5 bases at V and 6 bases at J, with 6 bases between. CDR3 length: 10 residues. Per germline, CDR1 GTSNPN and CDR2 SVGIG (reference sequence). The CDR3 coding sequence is TGTGCCTGGGGACTTGATACGCAGTATTTT. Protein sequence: CAWGLDTQYF.

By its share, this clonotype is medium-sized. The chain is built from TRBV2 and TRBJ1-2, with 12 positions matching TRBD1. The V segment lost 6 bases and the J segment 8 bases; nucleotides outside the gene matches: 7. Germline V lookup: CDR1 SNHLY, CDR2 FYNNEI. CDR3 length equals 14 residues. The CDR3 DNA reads TGTGCCAGCAGGTCCGGGACAGGGGGCTGGGGCTACACCTTC. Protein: CASRSGTGGWGYTF.

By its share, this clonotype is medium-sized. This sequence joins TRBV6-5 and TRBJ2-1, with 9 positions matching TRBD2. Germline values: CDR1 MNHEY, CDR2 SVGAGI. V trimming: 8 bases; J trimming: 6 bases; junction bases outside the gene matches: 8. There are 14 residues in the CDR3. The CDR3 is CASAGGRAGNEQFF. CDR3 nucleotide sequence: TGTGCCAGCGCTGGCGGGAGGGCCGGCAATGAGCAGTTCTTC.

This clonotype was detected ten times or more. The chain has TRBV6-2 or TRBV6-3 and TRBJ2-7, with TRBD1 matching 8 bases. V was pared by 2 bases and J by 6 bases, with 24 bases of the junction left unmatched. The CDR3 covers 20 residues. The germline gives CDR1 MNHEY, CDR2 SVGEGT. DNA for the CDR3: TGTGCCAGCAGTTACCCACTCCCCCGTTTCAGGGGACAGGAACTTTTCGAGCAGTACTTC. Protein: CASSYPLPRFRGQELFEQYF.

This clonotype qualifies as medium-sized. Here the CDR3 reads CASSPGGSYNEQFF. In DNA form, the CDR3 reads TGCGCCAGCAGTCCAGGGGGCTCCTACAATGAGCAGTTCTTC. The V and J genes are TRBV5-1 and TRBJ2-1, with 7 bases lining up with TRBD1. CDR3 length equals 14 residues. Germline CDR1 reads SGHRS; CDR2 reads YFSETQ. V lost 5 bases and J lost 0; bases outside the gene matches: 2.

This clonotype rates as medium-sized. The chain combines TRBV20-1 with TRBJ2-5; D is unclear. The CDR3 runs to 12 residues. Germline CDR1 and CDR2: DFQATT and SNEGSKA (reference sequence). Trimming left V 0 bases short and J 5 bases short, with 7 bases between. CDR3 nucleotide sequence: TGCAGTGCTAGAGATGGACGGGAGACCCAGTACTTC. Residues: CSARDGRETQYF.

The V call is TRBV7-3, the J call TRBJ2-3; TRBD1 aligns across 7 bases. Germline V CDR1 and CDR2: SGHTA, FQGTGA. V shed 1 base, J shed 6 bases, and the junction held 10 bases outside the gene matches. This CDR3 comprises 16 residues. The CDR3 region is CASSLIPGGMADTQYF. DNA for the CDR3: TGTGCCAGCAGCTTAATACCAGGGGGTATGGCGGATACGCAGTATTTT.

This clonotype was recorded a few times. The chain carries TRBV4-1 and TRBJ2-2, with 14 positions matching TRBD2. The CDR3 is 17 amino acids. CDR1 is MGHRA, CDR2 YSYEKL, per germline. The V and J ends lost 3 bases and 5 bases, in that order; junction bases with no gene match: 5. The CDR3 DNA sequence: TGCGCCAGCAGCCACAGACTAGCGGGAGGGGAGACCGGGGAGCTGTTTTTT. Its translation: CASSHRLAGGETGELFF.

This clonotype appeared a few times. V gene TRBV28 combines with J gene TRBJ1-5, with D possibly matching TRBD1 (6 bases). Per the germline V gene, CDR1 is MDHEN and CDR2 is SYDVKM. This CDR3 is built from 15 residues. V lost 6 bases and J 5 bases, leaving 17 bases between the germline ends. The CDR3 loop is CASSYGTLDHQPQHF. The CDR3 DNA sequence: TGTGCCAGCAGCTACGGGACACTAGATCATCAGCCCCAGCATTTT.